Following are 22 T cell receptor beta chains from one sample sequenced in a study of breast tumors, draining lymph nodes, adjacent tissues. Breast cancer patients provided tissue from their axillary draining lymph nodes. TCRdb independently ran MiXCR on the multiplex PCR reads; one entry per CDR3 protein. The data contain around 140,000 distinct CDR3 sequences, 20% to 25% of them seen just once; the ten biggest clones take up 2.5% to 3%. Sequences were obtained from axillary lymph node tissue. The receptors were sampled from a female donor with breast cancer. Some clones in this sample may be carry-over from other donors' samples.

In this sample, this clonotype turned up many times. CDR3 sequence (DNA): TGTGCCAGCAGCTCCTGGGGTGGGACAGCGGAGTGGACCCTCCACTTT. Translated: CASSSWGGTAEWTLHF. The chain carries TRBV7-9 and TRBJ1-6, with TRBD1 matching over 7 bases. The CDR3 sequence is 16 residues long. Trimming at V came to 4 bases and at J to 14 bases, leaving 17 bases not matched to a gene. Germline V gene sequence: CDR1 SEHNR, CDR2 FQNEAQ (reference sequence).

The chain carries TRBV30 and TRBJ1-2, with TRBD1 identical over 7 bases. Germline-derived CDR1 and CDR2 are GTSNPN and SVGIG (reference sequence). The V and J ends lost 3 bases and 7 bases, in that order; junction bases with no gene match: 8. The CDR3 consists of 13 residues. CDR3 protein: CAWRLQGSGGYTF. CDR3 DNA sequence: TGTGCCTGGAGATTACAGGGGTCGGGTGGCTACACCTTC.

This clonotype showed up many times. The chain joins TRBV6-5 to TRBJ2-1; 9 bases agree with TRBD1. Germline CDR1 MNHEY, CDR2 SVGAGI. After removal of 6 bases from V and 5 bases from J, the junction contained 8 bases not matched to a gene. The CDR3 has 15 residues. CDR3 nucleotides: TGTGCCAGCAGAACCACCGGGACAGGGAACAATGAGCAGTTCTTC. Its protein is CASRTTGTGNNEQFF.

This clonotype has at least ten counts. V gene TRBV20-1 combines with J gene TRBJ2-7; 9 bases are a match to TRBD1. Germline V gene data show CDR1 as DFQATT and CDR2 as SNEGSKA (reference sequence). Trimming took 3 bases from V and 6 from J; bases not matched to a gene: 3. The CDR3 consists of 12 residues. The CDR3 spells CSARDRGGEQYF. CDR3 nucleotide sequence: TGCAGTGCTAGGGACAGGGGTGGCGAGCAGTACTTC.

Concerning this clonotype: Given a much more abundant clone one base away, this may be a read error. For the CDR3, the DNA is TGTGCCAGCAGCCCCGAGGACAGTGACAATTCACCCCTCCACTTT. Translated, it gives CASSPEDSDNSPLHF. The chain carries TRBV3-1 and TRBJ1-6; D is perhaps TRBD1 (6 bases). The germline gives CDR1 LGHDT, CDR2 YNNKEL (reference sequence). The V end lost 4 bases, the J end lost 7 bases, and 14 bases lay between the germline ends. This CDR3 region has 15 residues.

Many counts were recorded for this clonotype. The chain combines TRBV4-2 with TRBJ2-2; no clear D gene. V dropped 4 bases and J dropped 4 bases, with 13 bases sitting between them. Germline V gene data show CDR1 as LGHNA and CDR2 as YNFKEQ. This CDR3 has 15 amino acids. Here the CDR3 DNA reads TGTGCCAGCAGCCTCCGTGGCAGTCTCACCGGGGAGCTGTTTTTT. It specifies CASSLRGSLTGELFF.

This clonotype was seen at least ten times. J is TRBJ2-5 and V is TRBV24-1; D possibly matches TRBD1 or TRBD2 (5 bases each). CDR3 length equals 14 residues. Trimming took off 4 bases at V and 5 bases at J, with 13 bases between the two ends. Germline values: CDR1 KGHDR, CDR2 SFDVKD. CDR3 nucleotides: TGTGCCACCAGTGAGAACCGGGACCTGGAGACCCAGTACTTC. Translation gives CATSENRDLETQYF.

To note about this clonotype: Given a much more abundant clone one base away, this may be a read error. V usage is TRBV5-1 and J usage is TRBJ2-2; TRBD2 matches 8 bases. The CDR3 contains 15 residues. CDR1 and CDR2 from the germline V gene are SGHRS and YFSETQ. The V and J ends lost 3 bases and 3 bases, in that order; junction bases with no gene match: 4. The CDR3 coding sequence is TGCGCCAGCAGCTCGGGGGGGTCATACACCGGGGAGCTGTTTTTT. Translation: CASSSGGSYTGELFF. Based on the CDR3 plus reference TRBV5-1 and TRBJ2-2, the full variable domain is KAGVTQTPRYLIKTRGQQVTLSCSPISGHRSVSWYQQTPGQGLQFLFEYFSETQRNKGNFPGRFSGRQFSNSRSEMNVSTLELGDSALYLCASSSGGSYTGELFFGEGSRLTVL.

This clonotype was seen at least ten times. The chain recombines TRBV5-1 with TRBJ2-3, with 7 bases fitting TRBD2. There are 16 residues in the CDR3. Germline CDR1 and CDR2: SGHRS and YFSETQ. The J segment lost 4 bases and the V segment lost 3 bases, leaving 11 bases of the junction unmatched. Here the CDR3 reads CASSWDERDFADTQYF. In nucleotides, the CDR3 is TGCGCCAGCAGCTGGGACGAGCGGGATTTTGCAGATACGCAGTATTTT.

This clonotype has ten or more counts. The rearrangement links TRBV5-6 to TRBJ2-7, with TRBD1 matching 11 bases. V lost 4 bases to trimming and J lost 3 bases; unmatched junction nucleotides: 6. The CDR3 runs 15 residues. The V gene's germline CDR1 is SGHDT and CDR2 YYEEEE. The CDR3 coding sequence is TGTGCCAGCAGCCCGGGGACAGGGGGGGGCTACGAGCAGTACTTC. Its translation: CASSPGTGGGYEQYF.

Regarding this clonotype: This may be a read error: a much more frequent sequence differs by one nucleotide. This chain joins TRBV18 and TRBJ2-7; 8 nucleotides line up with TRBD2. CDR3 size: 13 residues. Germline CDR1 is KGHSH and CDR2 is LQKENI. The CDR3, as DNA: TGTGCCAGCTCTACTAGCGGATACTACGAGCGGTACTTC. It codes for CASSTSGYYERYF. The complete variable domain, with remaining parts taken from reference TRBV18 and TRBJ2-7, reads NAGVMQNPRHLVRRRGQEARLRCSPMKGHSHVYWYRQLPEEGLKFMVYLQKENIIDESGMPKERFSAEFPKEGPSILRIQQVVRGDSAAYFCASSTSGYYERYFGPGTRLTVT.

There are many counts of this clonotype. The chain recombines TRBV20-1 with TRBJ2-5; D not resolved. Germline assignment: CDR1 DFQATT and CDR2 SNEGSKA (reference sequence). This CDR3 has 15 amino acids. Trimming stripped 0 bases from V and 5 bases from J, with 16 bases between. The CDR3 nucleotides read TGCAGTGCTAGAGATCGTCGGGCTGAGTTGGAGACCCAGTACTTC. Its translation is CSARDRRAELETQYF.

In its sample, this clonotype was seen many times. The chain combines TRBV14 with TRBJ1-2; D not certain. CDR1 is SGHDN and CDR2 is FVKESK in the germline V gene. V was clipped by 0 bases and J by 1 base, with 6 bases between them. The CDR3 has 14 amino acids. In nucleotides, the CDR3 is TGTGCCAGCAGCCAAGATTGGGATAACTATGGCTACACCTTC. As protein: CASSQDWDNYGYTF.

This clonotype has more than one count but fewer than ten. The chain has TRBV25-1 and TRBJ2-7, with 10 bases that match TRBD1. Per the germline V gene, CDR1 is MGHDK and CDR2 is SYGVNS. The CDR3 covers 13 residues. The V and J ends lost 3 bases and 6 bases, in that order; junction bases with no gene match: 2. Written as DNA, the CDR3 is TGTGCCAGCAGTGAGAGGACAGGGGGCGAGCAGTACTTC. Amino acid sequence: CASSERTGGEQYF.

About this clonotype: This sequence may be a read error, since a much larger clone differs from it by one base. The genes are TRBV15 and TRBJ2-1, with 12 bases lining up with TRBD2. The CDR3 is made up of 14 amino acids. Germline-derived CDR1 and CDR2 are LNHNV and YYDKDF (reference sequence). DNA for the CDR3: TGTGCCACCGAGAGACTAGCGGGAGCCGATGAGCGGTTCTTC. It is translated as CATERLAGADERFF.

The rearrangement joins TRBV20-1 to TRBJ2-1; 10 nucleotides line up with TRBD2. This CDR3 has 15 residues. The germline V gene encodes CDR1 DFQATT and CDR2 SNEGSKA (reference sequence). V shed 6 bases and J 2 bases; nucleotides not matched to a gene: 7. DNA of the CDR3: TGCAGTGCAACCGGGACTAGCGTTACCTACAATGAGCAGTTCTTC. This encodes CSATGTSVTYNEQFF.

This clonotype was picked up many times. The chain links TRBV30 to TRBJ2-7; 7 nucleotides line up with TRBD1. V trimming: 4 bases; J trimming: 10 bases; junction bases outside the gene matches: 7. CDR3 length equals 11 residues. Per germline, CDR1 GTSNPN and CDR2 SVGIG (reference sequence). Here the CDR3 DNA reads TGTGCCTGGACCATCGGACAGGCACAGTACTTC. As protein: CAWTIGQAQYF.

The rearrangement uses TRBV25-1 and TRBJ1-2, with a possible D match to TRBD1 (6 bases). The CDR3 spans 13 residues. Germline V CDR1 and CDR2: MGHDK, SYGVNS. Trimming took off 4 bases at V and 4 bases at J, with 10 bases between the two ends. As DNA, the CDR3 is TGTGCCAGCAGTGTCCGGGACACCTATGGCTACACCTTC. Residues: CASSVRDTYGYTF.

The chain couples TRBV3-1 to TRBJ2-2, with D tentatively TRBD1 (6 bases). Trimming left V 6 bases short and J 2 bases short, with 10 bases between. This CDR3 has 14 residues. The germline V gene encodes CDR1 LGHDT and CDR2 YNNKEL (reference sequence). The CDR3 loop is CASRSQGNTGELFF. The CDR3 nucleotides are TGTGCCAGCAGGTCACAGGGAAACACCGGGGAGCTGTTTTTT.

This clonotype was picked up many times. Here the CDR3 reads CASSFGTTTTDTQYF. The CDR3 nucleotides read TGTGCCAGCAGCTTCGGGACTACCACCACAGATACGCAGTATTTT. The chain is built from TRBV5-8 and TRBJ2-3; 7 nucleotides align to TRBD2. Germline V gene lookup returns CDR1 SGHTS and CDR2 YDEGEE. The CDR3 covers 15 residues. The V gene end was trimmed by 2 bases and the J gene end by 2 bases; junction bases not matched to a gene: 5.

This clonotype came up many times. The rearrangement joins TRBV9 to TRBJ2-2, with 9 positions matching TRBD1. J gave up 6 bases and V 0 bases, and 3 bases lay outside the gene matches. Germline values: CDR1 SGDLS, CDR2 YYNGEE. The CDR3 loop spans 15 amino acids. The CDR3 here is CASSVGDRAAGELFF. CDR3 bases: TGTGCCAGCAGCGTAGGGGACAGGGCAGCCGGGGAGCTGTTTTTT.

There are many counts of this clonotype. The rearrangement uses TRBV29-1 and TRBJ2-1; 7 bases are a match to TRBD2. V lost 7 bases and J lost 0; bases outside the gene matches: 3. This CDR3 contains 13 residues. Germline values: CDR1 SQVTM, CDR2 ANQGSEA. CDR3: CSETGGSYNEQFF. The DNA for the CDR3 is TGCAGCGAGACGGGGGGCTCCTACAATGAGCAGTTCTTC.